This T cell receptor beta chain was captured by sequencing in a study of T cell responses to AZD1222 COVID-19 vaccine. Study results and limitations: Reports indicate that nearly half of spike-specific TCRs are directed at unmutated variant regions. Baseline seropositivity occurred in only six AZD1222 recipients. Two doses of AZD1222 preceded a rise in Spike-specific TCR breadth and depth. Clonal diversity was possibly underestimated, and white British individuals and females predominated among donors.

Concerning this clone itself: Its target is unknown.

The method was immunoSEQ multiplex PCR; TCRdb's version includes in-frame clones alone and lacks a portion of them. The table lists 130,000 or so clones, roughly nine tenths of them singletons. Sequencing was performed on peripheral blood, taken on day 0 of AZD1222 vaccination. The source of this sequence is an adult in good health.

CDR3 DNA sequence: TGTGCCAGCAGTTTAATGCAGGGGGATTTAACCCAGTACTTC. Protein sequence: CASSLMQGDLTQYF. The rearrangement uses TRBV28 and TRBJ2-5; 7 bases fit TRBD1. Germline V gene lookup returns CDR1 MDHEN and CDR2 SYDVKM. This CDR3 has 14 amino acids. With V trimmed by 2 bases and J by 8 bases, 8 bases remained unmatched.